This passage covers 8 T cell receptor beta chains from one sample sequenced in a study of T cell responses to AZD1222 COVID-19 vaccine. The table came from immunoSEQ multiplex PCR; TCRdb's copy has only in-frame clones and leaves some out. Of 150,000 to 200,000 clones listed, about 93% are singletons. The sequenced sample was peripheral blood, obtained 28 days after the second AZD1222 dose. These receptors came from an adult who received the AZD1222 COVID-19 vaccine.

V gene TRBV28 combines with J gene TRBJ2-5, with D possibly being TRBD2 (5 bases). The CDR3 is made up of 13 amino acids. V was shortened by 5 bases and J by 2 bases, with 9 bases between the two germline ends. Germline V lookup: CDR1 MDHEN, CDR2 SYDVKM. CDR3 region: CASSVGLQETQYF. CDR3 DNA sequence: TGTGCCAGCAGTGTCGGACTGCAAGAGACCCAGTACTTC. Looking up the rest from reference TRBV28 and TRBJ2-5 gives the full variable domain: DVKVTQSSRYLVKRTGEKVFLECVQDMDHENMFWYRQDPGLGLRLIYFSYDVKMKEKGDIPEGYSVSREKKERFSLILESASTNQTSMYLCASSVGLQETQYFGPGTRLLVL.

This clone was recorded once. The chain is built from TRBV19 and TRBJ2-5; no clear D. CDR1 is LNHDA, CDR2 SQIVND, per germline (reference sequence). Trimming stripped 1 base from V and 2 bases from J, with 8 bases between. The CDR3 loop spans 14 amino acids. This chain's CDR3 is CASSIGHQQETQYF. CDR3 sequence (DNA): TGTGCCAGTAGTATAGGACACCAACAAGAGACCCAGTACTTC.

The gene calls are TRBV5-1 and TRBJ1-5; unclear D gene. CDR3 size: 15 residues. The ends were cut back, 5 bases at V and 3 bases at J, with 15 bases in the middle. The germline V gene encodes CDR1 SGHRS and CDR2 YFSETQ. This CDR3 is CASRMTLAPNQPQHF. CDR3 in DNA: TGCGCCAGCAGGATGACCCTGGCCCCCAATCAGCCCCAGCATTTT.

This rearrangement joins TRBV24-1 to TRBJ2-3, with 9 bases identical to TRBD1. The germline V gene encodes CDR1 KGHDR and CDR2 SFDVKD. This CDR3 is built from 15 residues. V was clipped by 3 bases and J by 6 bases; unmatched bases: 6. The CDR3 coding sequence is TGTGCCACCAGTGATCCCGGGACAGGGACCGATACGCAGTATTTT. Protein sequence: CATSDPGTGTDTQYF.

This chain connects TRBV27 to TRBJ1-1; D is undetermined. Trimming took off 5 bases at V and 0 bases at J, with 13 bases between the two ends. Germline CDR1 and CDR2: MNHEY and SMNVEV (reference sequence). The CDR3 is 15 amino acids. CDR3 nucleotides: TGTGCCAGCAGTGCCAACGCTCTACTGAACACTGAAGCTTTCTTT. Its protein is CASSANALLNTEAFF.

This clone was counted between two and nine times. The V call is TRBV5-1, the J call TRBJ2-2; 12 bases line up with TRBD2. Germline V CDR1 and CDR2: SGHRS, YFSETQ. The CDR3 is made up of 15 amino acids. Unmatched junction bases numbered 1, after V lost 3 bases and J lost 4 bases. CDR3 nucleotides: TGCGCCAGCAGCTGGGGACTAGCGGGCACCGGGGAGCTGTTTTTT. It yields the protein CASSWGLAGTGELFF.

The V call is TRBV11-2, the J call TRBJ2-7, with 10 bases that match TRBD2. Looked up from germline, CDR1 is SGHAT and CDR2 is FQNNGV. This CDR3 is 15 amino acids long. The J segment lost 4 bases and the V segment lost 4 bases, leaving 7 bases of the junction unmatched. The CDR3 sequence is CASSSIAGGAYEQYF. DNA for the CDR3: TGTGCCAGCAGCTCGATAGCGGGGGGAGCTTACGAGCAGTACTTC. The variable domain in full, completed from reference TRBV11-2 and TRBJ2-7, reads EAGVAQSPRYKIIEKRQSVAFWCNPISGHATLYWYQQILGQGPKLLIQFQNNGVVDDSQLPKDRFSAERLKGVDSTLKIQPAKLEDSAVYLCASSSIAGGAYEQYFGPGTRLTVT.

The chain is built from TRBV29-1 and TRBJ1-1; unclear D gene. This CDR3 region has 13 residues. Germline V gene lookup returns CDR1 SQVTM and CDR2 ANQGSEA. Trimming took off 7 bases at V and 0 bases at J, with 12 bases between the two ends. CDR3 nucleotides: TGCAGCGGGCGGGGTATTTTGAACACTGAAGCTTTCTTT. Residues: CSGRGILNTEAFF.